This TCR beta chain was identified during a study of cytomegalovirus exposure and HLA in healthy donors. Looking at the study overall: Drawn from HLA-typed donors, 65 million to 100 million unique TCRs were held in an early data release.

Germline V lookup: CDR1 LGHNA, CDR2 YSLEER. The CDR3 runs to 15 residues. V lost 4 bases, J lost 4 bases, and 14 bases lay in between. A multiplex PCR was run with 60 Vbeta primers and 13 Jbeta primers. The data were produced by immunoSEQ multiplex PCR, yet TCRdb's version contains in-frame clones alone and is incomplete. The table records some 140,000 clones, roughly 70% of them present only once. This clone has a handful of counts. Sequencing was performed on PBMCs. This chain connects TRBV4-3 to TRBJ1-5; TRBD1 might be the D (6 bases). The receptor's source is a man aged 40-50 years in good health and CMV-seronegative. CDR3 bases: TGCGCCAGCAGCCCACAGGGAGGGGTAAATCAGCCCCAGCATTTT. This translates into CASSPQGGVNQPQHF.